The present T cell receptor beta chain was sequenced within a study of T cells in Graves' hyperthyroidism and ophthalmopathy. Study details: Peripheral blood was secured at the point of initial diagnosis, before any treatment.

From RNA transcripts, TCR beta CDR3 regions were amplified. HTBI primers were the set used in a first-round RT-PCR of the TCR CDR3. TCRdb re-derived calls from the multiplex PCR reads in MiXCR, one entry per CDR3 protein. The sample shows around 420,000 distinct CDR3 sequences, about 15% of them seen only once. In making diagnoses, clinical symptoms, serum thyroxine and TRAb, thyroid ultrasound and orbital computed tomography were all used. PBMCs came from about 10 ml fresh peripheral blood. This CDR3 has 14 amino acids. CDR1 is LGHNA and CDR2 is YSLEER in the germline V gene. V was trimmed by 0 bases and J by 5 bases, leaving 7 bases between them.

The sample consisted of blood. The V call is TRBV4-3, the J call TRBJ1-4; D ambiguous. This clonotype was sampled from a woman between 18 and 29 years old with Graves' hyperthyroidism. The CDR3 spells CASSQDPQNEKLFF. The DNA of the CDR3 is TGCGCCAGCAGCCAAGATCCCCAAAATGAAAAACTGTTTTTT.